This TCR beta chain was observed in a study of shared clonotypes between healthy human individuals. Whole-study context: In total, the donors were a couple of women and a few men aged 18 to 49. Three plates each covered CD4 naive and memory; CD8 naive two, CD8 memory one.

Broader study findings: Non-shared clonotypes were found to have lower generation probabilities than the clonotypes that were shared by all four of the sorted-subset donors. With few donors, the genetic and exposure-history diversity represented was limited.

V gave up 0 bases and J gave up 5 bases, with 10 bases separating them. CDR1 and CDR2 from the germline V gene are KGHSH and LQKENI. The CDR3 extends over 14 amino acids. In regard to this clone: What it binds is unknown.

Clones were read by immunoSEQ multiplex PCR, and TCRdb kept only the in-frame ones, dropping some. The sample carries around 2.3 million clones, almost 96% recorded once. The chain carries TRBV18 and TRBJ2-5; no firm D call. Sequencing input: naive CD4+ T cells sorted from blood. Subset given: CD45RA+ positively selected. The source of this sequence is a man aged 18 to 29 in good health. CDR3 sequence reads: CASSPPGRWETQYF. CDR3 bases: TGTGCCAGCTCACCACCAGGGCGGTGGGAGACCCAGTACTTC.